This T cell receptor (beta chain) is from a study of early T cells in non-severe SARS-CoV-2 infection. As for the study in general: The chains were unpaired, and the sequenced material was bulk RNA from unsorted whole blood. Whole-study results and caveats: Reliance on VDJdb matching favored anti-spike CD8 responses; private and CD4 specificities were missed.

This clonotype was seen repeatedly, ten times or more. Its antigen is not known. Individual cDNA molecules received unique molecular identifiers. TCRdb itself ran the 5' RACE reads through MiXCR, one entry per CDR3 protein. The table has some 40,000 distinct CDR3 sequences, about 4.5% seen once. The CDR3 runs 13 residues. The ends were cut back, 1 base at V and 4 bases at J, with 8 bases in the middle. Germline V gives CDR1 GTSNPN, CDR2 SVGIG (reference sequence). What was sequenced was whole blood. The sequence was collected from an adult who was a healthcare worker with PCR-confirmed SARS-CoV-2 infection or an uninfected control (not recorded which). The chain carries TRBV30 and TRBJ2-1; no firm D call. CDR3 sequence: CAWSAASYNEQFF. The CDR3 bases are TGTGCCTGGAGTGCGGCCTCTTACAATGAGCAGTTCTTC.